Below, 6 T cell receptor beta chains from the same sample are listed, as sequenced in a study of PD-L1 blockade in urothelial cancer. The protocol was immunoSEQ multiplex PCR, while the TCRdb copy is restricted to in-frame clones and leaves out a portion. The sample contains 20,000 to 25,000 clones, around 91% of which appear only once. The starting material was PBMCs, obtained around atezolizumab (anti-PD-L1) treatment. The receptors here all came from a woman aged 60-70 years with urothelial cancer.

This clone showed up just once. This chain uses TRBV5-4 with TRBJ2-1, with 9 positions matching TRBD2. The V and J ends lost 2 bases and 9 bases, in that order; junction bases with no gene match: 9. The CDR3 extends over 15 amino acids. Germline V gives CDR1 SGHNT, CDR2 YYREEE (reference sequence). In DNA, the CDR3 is TGTGCCAGCAGCTTCCCGGGACTAGCCACGGGTGAGCAGTTCTTC. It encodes CASSFPGLATGEQFF.

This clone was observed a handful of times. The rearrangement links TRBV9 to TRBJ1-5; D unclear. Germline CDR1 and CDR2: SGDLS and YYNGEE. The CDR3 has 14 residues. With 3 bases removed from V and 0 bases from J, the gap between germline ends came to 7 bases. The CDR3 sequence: CASSATDSNQPQHF. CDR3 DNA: TGTGCCAGCAGCGCCACAGATAGCAATCAGCCCCAGCATTTT.

The CDR3 coding sequence is TGTGCCAGCTCACCAACGCAGGGCACTGAAGCTTTCTTT. Amino acids: CASSPTQGTEAFF. The rearrangement links TRBV18 to TRBJ1-1; TRBD1 might be the D (5 bases). The CDR3 sequence is 13 residues long. Germline V lookup: CDR1 KGHSH, CDR2 LQKENI. The germline V and J ends were trimmed by 2 bases and 4 bases, with 8 bases remaining between them.

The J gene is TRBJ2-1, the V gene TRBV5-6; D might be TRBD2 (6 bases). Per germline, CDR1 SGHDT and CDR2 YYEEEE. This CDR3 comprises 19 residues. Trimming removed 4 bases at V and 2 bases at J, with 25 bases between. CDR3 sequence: CASSGTGTYTRRAYNEQFF. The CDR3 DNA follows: TGTGCCAGCAGCGGGACCGGGACTTATACCCGTAGGGCCTACAATGAGCAGTTCTTC.

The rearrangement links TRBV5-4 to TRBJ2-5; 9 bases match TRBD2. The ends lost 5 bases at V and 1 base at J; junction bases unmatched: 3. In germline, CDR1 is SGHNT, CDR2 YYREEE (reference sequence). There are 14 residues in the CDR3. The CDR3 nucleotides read TGTGCCAGCAGTAGCGGGGGACCCCAAGAGACCCAGTACTTC. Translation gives CASSSGGPQETQYF. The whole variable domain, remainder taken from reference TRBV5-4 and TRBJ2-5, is ETGVTQSPTHLIKTRGQQVTLRCSSQSGHNTVSWYQQALGQGPQFIFQYYREEENGRGNFPPRFSGLQFPNYSSELNVNALELDDSALYLCASSSGGPQETQYFGPGTRLLVL.

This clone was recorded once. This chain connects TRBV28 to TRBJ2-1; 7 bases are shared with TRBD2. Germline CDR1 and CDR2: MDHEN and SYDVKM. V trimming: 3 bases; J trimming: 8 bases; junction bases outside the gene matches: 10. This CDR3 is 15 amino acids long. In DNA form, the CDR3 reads TGTGCCAGCAGTTTTCTGGGCGGGAGAGGGGATGAGCAGTTCTTC. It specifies CASSFLGGRGDEQFF.